Presented here are 25 T cell receptor beta chains from one specimen sequenced in a study of T cell changes during pregnancy in multiple sclerosis. Clones were read by immunoSEQ multiplex PCR, and TCRdb kept only the in-frame ones, dropping some. The sample lists 30,000 to 40,000 clones, about 91% seen once, with around 0.8% in the top ten. The source was CD4+ T cells from peripheral blood mononuclear cells, collected in the third trimester of pregnancy. The receptors shown here come from a female donor with multiple sclerosis, enrolled in a pregnancy study.

This sequence joins TRBV4-1 and TRBJ2-4; TRBD2 aligns across 13 bases. This CDR3 has 19 amino acids. With V trimmed by 0 bases and J by 6 bases, 11 bases remained unmatched. Germline V gene data show CDR1 as MGHRA and CDR2 as YSYEKL. The CDR3 region is CASSQDHPTSGGKINIQYF. CDR3 nucleotide sequence: TGCGCCAGCAGCCAAGATCACCCGACTAGCGGGGGGAAGATAAACATTCAGTACTTC.

The chain combines TRBV6-6 with TRBJ1-2, with D tentatively TRBD1 (6 bases). The germline V gene has CDR1 MNHNY and CDR2 SVGAGI (reference sequence). The CDR3 has 15 amino acids. Trimming pared 5 bases from V and 0 bases from J, leaving 13 bases between. The CDR3 coding sequence is TGTGCCAGCAGTGAGAACGGGACACCTAACTATGGCTACACCTTC. Its protein is CASSENGTPNYGYTF.

The chain uses TRBV11-2 and TRBJ2-3; TRBD2 matches at 7 bases. This CDR3 has 13 amino acids. Per the germline V gene, CDR1 is SGHAT and CDR2 is FQNNGV. V was pared by 4 bases and J by 6 bases, with 4 bases of the junction left unmatched. For the CDR3, the DNA is TGTGCCAGCAGCTCCCAGCGGGGCGATACGCAGTATTTT. Translated, it gives CASSSQRGDTQYF.

For the CDR3, the DNA is TGTGCCAGCAGCTTAGGCGGGGCCTCTGTCTCTGGGGCCAACGTCCTGACTTTC. This gives the protein CASSLGGASVSGANVLTF. The gene calls are TRBV5-4 and TRBJ2-6; maybe TRBD2 (6 bases). Trimming removed 2 bases from V and 0 bases from J, with 15 bases in between. The germline V gene has CDR1 SGHNT and CDR2 YYREEE (reference sequence). This CDR3 has 18 amino acids.

This chain uses TRBV4-2 with TRBJ1-4; 8 nucleotides line up with TRBD1. CDR1 and CDR2 (germline): LGHNA, YNFKEQ. With 4 bases clipped from V and 2 bases from J, the junction kept 12 bases outside the gene matches. The CDR3 has 18 residues. CDR3 sequence: CASSRRLAGGETNEKLFF. The CDR3 DNA reads as TGTGCCAGCAGCCGCAGGTTGGCAGGGGGCGAGACTAATGAAAAACTGTTTTTT.

This rearrangement joins TRBV5-6 to TRBJ1-3, with no clear D. Germline CDR1 is SGHDT and CDR2 is YYEEEE. This CDR3 is 15 amino acids long. V lost 2 bases and J 3 bases, leaving 12 bases between the germline ends. Here the CDR3 DNA reads TGTGCCAGCAGCTTACCCGGCAGCGGTGGAAACACCATATATTTT. The encoded protein is CASSLPGSGGNTIYF.

The rearrangement uses TRBV7-6 and TRBJ2-1; D possibly corresponds to TRBD2 (5 bases). Trimming removed 5 bases from V and 8 bases from J, with 13 bases in between. Germline CDR1 and CDR2: SGHVS and FNYEAQ. CDR3 length: 13 amino acids. The CDR3 loop is CASSKEGVYEQFF. CDR3 nucleotide sequence: TGTGCCAGCAGCAAAGAGGGAGTATATGAGCAGTTCTTC.

This rearrangement joins TRBV10-3 to TRBJ2-5; D not resolved. The CDR3 extends over 10 amino acids. The V gene lost 7 bases and the J gene lost 13 bases, with 13 bases spanning the gap. Per germline, CDR1 ENHRY and CDR2 SYGVKD. The CDR3 DNA reads TGTGCCATCAAGCCTTATTACGGGTACTTC. Amino acid sequence: CAIKPYYGYF.

V is TRBV5-1 and J is TRBJ2-1, with 8 bases lining up with TRBD2. This CDR3 is built from 15 residues. The V and J ends lost 4 bases and 10 bases, in that order; junction bases with no gene match: 13. Germline V gene lookup returns CDR1 SGHRS and CDR2 YFSETQ. The CDR3 here is CASSPSSGPLGEQFF. The CDR3 nucleotides read TGCGCCAGCAGCCCGTCTAGCGGGCCCTTAGGCGAGCAGTTCTTC. The entire variable domain, with the rest obtained from reference TRBV5-1 and TRBJ2-1, is as follows: KAGVTQTPRYLIKTRGQQVTLSCSPISGHRSVSWYQQTPGQGLQFLFEYFSETQRNKGNFPGRFSGRQFSNSRSEMNVSTLELGDSALYLCASSPSSGPLGEQFFGPGTRLTVL.

The V and J genes are TRBV4-3 and TRBJ2-1, with D tentatively TRBD1 (5 bases). The CDR3 runs to 13 residues. The ends were cut back, 1 base at V and 7 bases at J, with 8 bases in the middle. Germline-derived CDR1 and CDR2 are LGHNA and YSLEER. CDR3 sequence: CASSQGQMNEQFF. CDR3 bases: TGCGCCAGCAGCCAAGGACAGATGAATGAGCAGTTCTTC.

Comment on this clone: A read error may account for a junction end that differs from germline. The V and J genes are TRBV7-7 and TRBJ2-3; D is undetermined. The CDR3 runs 14 residues. In germline, CDR1 is SSHAT, CDR2 FNYEAQ (reference sequence). As DNA, the CDR3 is TGTGCTAGCAGCTTGATCGGGAGCACAGATACGCAGTATTTT. It specifies CASSLIGSTDTQYF.

This clone was observed a single time. The rearrangement uses TRBV7-8 and TRBJ2-6; D call uncertain. Germline V gene sequence: CDR1 SGHVS, CDR2 FQNEAQ. The CDR3 runs 16 residues. Trimming cost V 5 bases and J 1 base, with 12 bases left between them. The CDR3: CASSAFGLSGANVLTF. Written as DNA, the CDR3 is TGTGCCAGCAGCGCGTTCGGGTTATCTGGGGCCAACGTCCTGACTTTC. Drawing the rest from reference TRBV7-8 and TRBJ2-6, the complete variable domain is GAGVSQSPRYKVAKRGQDVALRCDPISGHVSLFWYQQALGQGPEFLTYFQNEAQLDKSGLPSDRFFAERPEGSVSTLKIQRTQQEDSAVYLCASSAFGLSGANVLTFGAGSRLTVL.

This sequence joins TRBV2 and TRBJ2-7, with a weak D call TRBD2 (6 bases). This CDR3 has 12 amino acids. Per germline, CDR1 SNHLY and CDR2 FYNNEI. V gave up 5 bases and J gave up 12 bases, with 17 bases separating them. Here the CDR3 DNA reads TGTGCCAGCAGTCGGGAGCCCACAAAAGGGTACTTC. The encoded protein is CASSREPTKGYF.

CDR3 protein: CASRPRGTGATETQYF. DNA for the CDR3: TGCGCCAGCAGGCCCAGGGGGACAGGGGCCACCGAGACCCAGTACTTC. The chain carries TRBV10-1 and TRBJ2-5; 10 bases are shared with TRBD1. Per germline, CDR1 WNHNN and CDR2 SYGVQD (reference sequence). J lost 5 bases, V lost 6 bases, and 12 bases had no gene match. The CDR3 totals 16 residues.

The chain has TRBV2 and TRBJ2-7; TRBD1 is a possible D gene (5 bases). Germline-derived CDR1 and CDR2 are SNHLY and FYNNEI. The ends were cut back, 6 bases at V and 2 bases at J, with 11 bases in the middle. The CDR3 sequence is 13 residues long. The CDR3 nucleotides read TGTGCCAGCAGCCTCAGACAGACCTACGAGCAGTACTTC. Translation: CASSLRQTYEQYF.

The gene calls are TRBV6-5 and TRBJ1-1, with 7 positions matching TRBD1. CDR1 and CDR2 from the germline V gene are MNHEY and SVGAGI. V was pared by 7 bases and J by 4 bases, with 6 bases of the junction left unmatched. The CDR3 consists of 13 residues. CDR3 region: CASTPAGGTEAFF. The CDR3 nucleotides are TGTGCCAGCACCCCGGCAGGGGGCACTGAAGCTTTCTTT.

V usage is TRBV28 and J usage is TRBJ2-6; TRBD1 matches at 9 bases. This CDR3 spans 18 amino acids. Germline lookup yields CDR1 MDHEN and CDR2 SYDVKM. The junction had 8 bases not matched to a gene; V was cut back by 5 bases and J by 0 bases. The CDR3, as DNA: TGTGCCAGCAGTGGTAGGGGACAGGGCCTCTCTGGGGCCAACGTCCTGACTTTC. Translating it yields CASSGRGQGLSGANVLTF.

The rearrangement joins TRBV28 to TRBJ2-1; D might be TRBD1 (7 bases). V was shortened by 7 bases and J by 1 base, with 14 bases between the two germline ends. The CDR3 consists of 15 residues. Germline-derived CDR1 and CDR2 are MDHEN and SYDVKM. The CDR3 sequence: CASTPGGQSYNEQFF. The CDR3, as DNA: TGTGCCAGCACCCCCGGGGGACAGTCCTACAATGAGCAGTTCTTC.

V gene TRBV7-2 combines with J gene TRBJ2-7; 10 nucleotides align to TRBD1. This CDR3 is 13 amino acids long. Losses at the gene ends were 5 bases for V and 4 bases for J; bases not matched to a gene: 2. Germline CDR1 is SGHTA and CDR2 is FQGNSA. The CDR3 here is CASSRQGAYEQYF. Here the CDR3 DNA reads TGTGCCAGCAGCCGACAGGGGGCTTACGAGCAGTACTTC.

The chain couples TRBV19 to TRBJ2-3; TRBD2 matches at 11 bases. The CDR3 is 19 amino acids. Trimming took 3 bases from V and 1 from J; bases not matched to a gene: 12. Looked up from germline, CDR1 is LNHDA and CDR2 is SQIVND (reference sequence). The CDR3: CASSIGRVTLAGGTDTQYF. CDR3 bases: TGTGCCAGTAGTATTGGGAGGGTAACACTAGCGGGAGGCACAGATACGCAGTATTTT.

V gene TRBV5-1 combines with J gene TRBJ2-1, with 15 bases that match TRBD2. With V trimmed by 4 bases and J by 9 bases, 11 bases remained unmatched. Looked up from germline, CDR1 is SGHRS and CDR2 is YFSETQ. There are 17 residues in the CDR3. The CDR3: CASSLRTSGRAGGEQFF. DNA for the CDR3: TGCGCCAGCAGCCTGCGGACTAGCGGGAGGGCCGGGGGTGAGCAGTTCTTC. Complete variable domain (other parts from reference TRBV5-1 and TRBJ2-1): KAGVTQTPRYLIKTRGQQVTLSCSPISGHRSVSWYQQTPGQGLQFLFEYFSETQRNKGNFPGRFSGRQFSNSRSEMNVSTLELGDSALYLCASSLRTSGRAGGEQFFGPGTRLTVL.

The rearrangement joins TRBV7-8 to TRBJ2-7; the match to TRBD2 covers 8 bases. V lost 4 bases and J lost 5; bases outside the gene matches: 10. Germline V gene data show CDR1 as SGHVS and CDR2 as FQNEAQ. This CDR3 spans 15 amino acids. CDR3 DNA sequence: TGTGCCAGCAGCTCAGGAGCGGGAGTTATCAACGAGCAGTACTTC. Encoded protein: CASSSGAGVINEQYF.

The chain carries TRBV6-5 and TRBJ2-1, with D possibly being TRBD2 (6 bases). The ends were cut back, 6 bases at V and 8 bases at J, with 20 bases in the middle. The germline V gene has CDR1 MNHEY and CDR2 SVGAGI. The CDR3 runs 15 residues. CDR3 DNA: TGTGCCAGCAGCCCCGGGACTGCGTCGAAAGATGAGCAGTTCTTC. Protein product: CASSPGTASKDEQFF.

The V call is TRBV6-5, the J call TRBJ1-1; 10 bases fit TRBD1. This CDR3 contains 14 residues. CDR1 MNHEY and CDR2 SVGAGI come from the germline V gene. V was clipped by 6 bases and J by 7 bases; unmatched bases: 8. The CDR3 coding sequence is TGTGCCAGCAGCCGGGGACAGGGGAGGGGTGAAGCTTTCTTT. Its protein is CASSRGQGRGEAFF.

This sequence joins TRBV7-3 and TRBJ2-1; tentatively, D is TRBD2 (6 bases). V lost 4 bases to trimming and J lost 6 bases, with 10 bases between them. In germline, CDR1 is SGHTA, CDR2 FQGTGA. CDR3 length: 13 residues. Here the CDR3 reads CASSSKTSNEQFF. The CDR3 DNA reads as TGTGCCAGCAGCTCGAAGACTAGCAATGAGCAGTTCTTC. Full variable domain (outside the CDR3, taken from reference TRBV7-3 and TRBJ2-1): GAGVSQTPSNKVTEKGKYVELRCDPISGHTALYWYRQSLGQGPEFLIYFQGTGAADDSGLPNDRFFAVRPEGSVSTLKIQRTERGDSAVYLCASSSKTSNEQFFGPGTRLTVL.